This TCR beta chain comes out of a study of vaccination and CD4 T cells after COVID-19. On this clonotype: What it binds is unknown.

Losses at the gene ends were 3 bases for V and 2 bases for J; bases not matched to a gene: 5. CDR1 is LNHNV and CDR2 is YYDKDF in the germline V gene (reference sequence). The length of the CDR3 is 16 residues. With the Oncomine TCR Beta short-read assay, DNA from cultured CD4+ T cells was sequenced. TCRdb reanalysed the PCR reads using MiXCR and keeps one entry per CDR3 protein. The sample contains 7,000 to 10,000 distinct CDR3 sequences, 57% of which appear only once. As to treatment: roughly 11-day PBMC culture with coronavirus spike peptide pools or control peptides (ViraFEST assay). The chain uses TRBV15 and TRBJ2-3, with 10 positions matching TRBD2. This receptor was obtained from a human donor who had recovered from COVID-19. Sequenced material: CD4+ T cells from blood, cultured in vitro. CDR3 sequence reads: CATSRLTSGVTDTQYF. CDR3 sequence (DNA): TGTGCCACCAGCAGGCTCACTAGCGGGGTCACAGATACGCAGTATTTT. Variable domain in full (rest from reference TRBV15 and TRBJ2-3): DAMVIQNPRYQVTQFGKPVTLSCSQTLNHNVMYWYQQKSSQAPKLLFHYYDKDFNNEADTPDNFQSRRPNTSFCFLDIRSPGLGDTAMYLCATSRLTSGVTDTQYFGPGTRLTVL.